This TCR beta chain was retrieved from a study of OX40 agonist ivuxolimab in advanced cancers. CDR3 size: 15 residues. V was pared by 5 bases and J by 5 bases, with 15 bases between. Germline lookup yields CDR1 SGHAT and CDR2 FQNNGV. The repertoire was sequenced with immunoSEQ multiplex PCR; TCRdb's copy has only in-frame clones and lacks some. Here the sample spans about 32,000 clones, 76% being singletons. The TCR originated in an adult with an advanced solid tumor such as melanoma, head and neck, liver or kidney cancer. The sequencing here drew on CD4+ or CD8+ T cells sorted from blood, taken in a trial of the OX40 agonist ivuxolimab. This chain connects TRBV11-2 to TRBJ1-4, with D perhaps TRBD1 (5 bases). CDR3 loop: CASSPRLGANEKLFF. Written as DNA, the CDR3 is TGTGCCAGCAGCCCCCGCTTAGGGGCGAATGAAAAACTGTTTTTT.